These 26 T cell receptor beta chains share one sample of origin, sequenced in a study of T cell responses to AZD1222 COVID-19 vaccine (dated by TCRdb to the early 2020s). The library was generated by the immunoSEQ multiplex PCR assay. As stored in TCRdb, this immuneACCESS dataset retains in-frame rearrangements with V and J assigned. A fraction of the clones does not appear; measured against another copy, unresolved V genes explain less than half of the discrepancy, and the remainder lacks a known reason. The sample includes 130,000 or so clones, with around 94% observed a single time. The ten largest clones represent 5.5% to 8% of the sample. The time point label corresponds to: baseline before first vaccination. Material: peripheral blood, obtained on day 0 of AZD1222 vaccination. Receptors were obtained from an adult in good health.

The V call is TRBV15, the J call TRBJ2-3; 8 bases line up with TRBD1. After removal of 3 bases from V and 4 bases from J, the junction contained 9 bases not matched to a gene. This CDR3 has 16 amino acids. Per germline, CDR1 LNHNV and CDR2 YYDKDF (reference sequence). CDR3 in DNA: TGTGCCACCAGCAGGGAGAACAGGGGGATATCAGATACGCAGTATTTT. Its protein product is CATSRENRGISDTQYF.

The chain links TRBV7-8 to TRBJ2-1; TRBD1 agrees at 8 bases. The CDR3 length is 15 residues. The junction had 7 bases not matched to a gene; V was cut back by 4 bases and J by 5 bases. Germline CDR1 is SGHVS and CDR2 is FQNEAQ. As DNA, the CDR3 is TGTGCCAGCAGCTCTACCGGGACAGGAAACAATGAGCAGTTCTTC. This gives the protein CASSSTGTGNNEQFF.

The chain has TRBV6-5 and TRBJ2-1; the D call may be TRBD1 or TRBD2 (7 bases each). The CDR3 has 15 amino acids. Trimming removed 4 bases at V and 7 bases at J, with 17 bases between. The V gene's germline CDR1 is MNHEY and CDR2 SVGAGI. Here the CDR3 reads CASSFSGRTGNEQFF. CDR3 in DNA: TGTGCCAGCAGTTTTAGCGGGCGGACAGGTAATGAGCAGTTCTTC.

The genes are TRBV7-2 and TRBJ2-3, with TRBD2 identical over 7 bases. CDR3 length equals 16 residues. Germline CDR1 SGHTA, CDR2 FQGNSA. The V gene end was trimmed by 1 base and the J gene end by 0 bases; junction bases not matched to a gene: 4. CDR3 sequence: CASSLVAGVSTDTQYF. The DNA of the CDR3 is TGTGCCAGCAGCTTAGTGGCGGGAGTCAGCACAGATACGCAGTATTTT.

V usage is TRBV2 and J usage is TRBJ2-1, with D perhaps matching TRBD2 (5 bases). Trimming pared 4 bases from V and 6 bases from J, leaving 13 bases between. The CDR3 is made up of 14 amino acids. Germline CDR1 is SNHLY and CDR2 is FYNNEI. CDR3 sequence reads: CASSGWLARNEQFF. For the CDR3, the DNA is TGTGCCAGCAGTGGCTGGCTAGCTCGCAATGAGCAGTTCTTC.

The V gene is TRBV2, the J gene TRBJ1-6, with a possible D match to TRBD1 (5 bases). The CDR3 is 13 amino acids. CDR1 is SNHLY and CDR2 is FYNNEI in the germline V gene. The V gene lost 4 bases and the J gene lost 6 bases, with 7 bases spanning the gap. The CDR3 loop reads CASSVQVNSPLHF. CDR3 nucleotides: TGTGCCAGCAGTGTACAGGTTAATTCACCCCTCCACTTT.

The rearrangement joins TRBV24-1 to TRBJ1-6; D unclear. Per the germline V gene, CDR1 is KGHDR and CDR2 is SFDVKD. The CDR3 runs 15 residues. The ends were cut back, 9 bases at V and 9 bases at J, with 20 bases in the middle. Here the CDR3 DNA reads TGTGCCACCTCAGGAGGCCCACTCTCTAGTTCACCCCTCCACTTT. Protein product: CATSGGPLSSSPLHF.

CDR3 residues: CAWSERQFGYTF. CDR3 sequence (DNA): TGTGCCTGGAGTGAGCGACAGTTTGGCTACACCTTC. The V and J genes are TRBV30 and TRBJ1-2; tentative D call: TRBD1 (5 bases). The length of the CDR3 is 12 residues. Trimming removed 1 base at V and 7 bases at J, with 10 bases between. CDR1 is GTSNPN, CDR2 SVGIG, per germline (reference sequence).

The chain employs TRBV19 and TRBJ2-3, with D possibly called TRBD1 or TRBD2 (5 bases each). The V end lost 7 bases, the J end lost 5 bases, and 10 bases lay between the germline ends. The CDR3 contains 12 residues. Germline assignment: CDR1 LNHDA and CDR2 SQIVND (reference sequence). The CDR3 sequence: CASTWDGDTQYF. In DNA form, the CDR3 reads TGTGCCAGTACCTGGGACGGAGATACGCAGTATTTT.

The chain couples TRBV6-5 to TRBJ1-2; possible D gene TRBD1, 5 bases. CDR1 MNHEY and CDR2 SVGAGI come from the germline V gene. The V and J ends lost 2 bases and 8 bases respectively, with 18 bases between them. This CDR3 comprises 15 residues. In nucleotides, the CDR3 is TGTGCCAGCAGTTACGCGGGACCGCCCTGGGGGGGCTACACCTTC. Translated: CASSYAGPPWGGYTF.

V and J are TRBV24-1 and TRBJ2-3, with 7 nucleotides matching TRBD2. Germline V gene sequence: CDR1 KGHDR, CDR2 SFDVKD. There are 16 residues in the CDR3. V was pared by 0 bases and J by 3 bases, with 5 bases of the junction left unmatched. The CDR3 sequence is CATSDLRGERTDTQYF. As DNA, the CDR3 is TGTGCCACCAGTGATTTGCGGGGGGAAAGGACAGATACGCAGTATTTT.

This chain connects TRBV2 to TRBJ1-2; D may be TRBD1 (5 bases). This CDR3 has 14 residues. Germline V gives CDR1 SNHLY, CDR2 FYNNEI. V lost 6 bases to trimming and J lost 8 bases, with 19 bases between them. The CDR3 coding sequence is TGTGCCAGCAGGACCCTCGGGGCAGGGTGGGGCTACACCTTC. It translates to CASRTLGAGWGYTF.

The chain uses TRBV28 and TRBJ2-1; D ambiguous. Trimming removed 7 bases from V and 12 bases from J, with 13 bases in between. Germline V CDR1 and CDR2: MDHEN, SYDVKM. The length of the CDR3 is 11 residues. In DNA, the CDR3 is TGTGCCAGCACCAACTACTTAGGGCAGTTCTTC. It encodes CASTNYLGQFF.

This rearrangement joins TRBV7-9 to TRBJ2-3, with 10 nucleotides matching TRBD1. Germline V lookup: CDR1 SEHNR, CDR2 FQNEAQ (reference sequence). The CDR3 runs to 18 residues. The ends lost 4 bases at V and 3 bases at J; junction bases unmatched: 13. The CDR3 loop is CASSSRLDRGLLTDTQYF. CDR3 DNA sequence: TGTGCCAGCAGCTCCCGCTTAGACAGGGGGCTTCTTACAGATACGCAGTATTTT.

The chain couples TRBV25-1 to TRBJ2-1; TRBD2 matches 10 bases. Germline trimming cut 0 bases from V and 6 bases from J; bases unmatched to any gene: 5. The CDR3 has 16 residues. Germline-derived CDR1 and CDR2 are MGHDK and SYGVNS. CDR3 bases: TGTGCCAGCAGTGAATATGAGACTAGCGGGTCCAATGAGCAGTTCTTC. Translated, it gives CASSEYETSGSNEQFF.

This rearrangement joins TRBV19 to TRBJ2-1; 8 nucleotides match TRBD2. V shed 4 bases and J 8 bases; nucleotides not matched to a gene: 1. The germline V gene encodes CDR1 LNHDA and CDR2 SQIVND (reference sequence). The CDR3 covers 12 residues. The CDR3 region is CASSTAGDEQFF. In DNA, the CDR3 is TGTGCCAGTAGTACAGCGGGAGATGAGCAGTTCTTC.

J is TRBJ2-1 and V is TRBV4-3; D is possibly TRBD2 (7 bases). Trimming stripped 8 bases from V and 9 bases from J, with 14 bases between. Looked up from germline, CDR1 is LGHNA and CDR2 is YSLEER. CDR3 length: 12 residues. The CDR3, as DNA: TGCGCCAGCGGAAGGGGGGAGGGTGAGCAGTTCTTC. Protein: CASGRGEGEQFF.

The chain combines TRBV14 with TRBJ2-6; D is undetermined. Trimming pared 1 base from V and 4 bases from J, leaving 8 bases between. This CDR3 contains 15 residues. CDR1 and CDR2 (germline): SGHDN, FVKESK. CDR3 in amino acids: CASSQGWAGANVLTF. Here the CDR3 DNA reads TGTGCCAGCAGCCAAGGGTGGGCCGGGGCCAACGTCCTGACTTTC.

The J gene is TRBJ2-7, the V gene TRBV6-1; D is unclear. Germline CDR1 MNHNS, CDR2 SASEGT. CDR3 length: 14 amino acids. V was clipped by 0 bases and J by 6 bases, with 12 bases between them. CDR3 sequence (DNA): TGTGCCAGCAGTGAAGCTTCTCAGTGGAGCGAGCAGTACTTC. Translating gives CASSEASQWSEQYF.

This clone was detected only a few times. The chain employs TRBV5-8 and TRBJ1-2; D unclear. Germline V gene lookup returns CDR1 SGHTS and CDR2 YDEGEE. The CDR3 contains 16 residues. The V end was cut by 0 bases, the J end by 5 bases, with 17 bases between. The CDR3: CASSLGGMPPLYGYTF. For the CDR3, the DNA is TGTGCCAGCAGCTTGGGCGGGATGCCCCCTCTTTATGGCTACACCTTC. The full variable domain, its missing parts supplied by reference TRBV5-8 and TRBJ1-2, is EAGVTQSPTHLIKTRGQQATLRCSPISGHTSVYWYQQALGLGLQFLLWYDEGEERNRGNFPPRFSGRQFPNYSSELNVNALELEDSALYLCASSLGGMPPLYGYTFGSGTRLTVV.

The chain has TRBV5-1 and TRBJ1-4; D ambiguous. The germline gives CDR1 SGHRS, CDR2 YFSETQ. The V end lost 0 bases, the J end lost 2 bases, and 8 bases lay between the germline ends. This CDR3 has 15 residues. CDR3 sequence (DNA): TGCGCCAGCAGCTTGGGTCCTGGGACTAATGAAAAACTGTTTTTT. Amino acids: CASSLGPGTNEKLFF.

This chain links TRBV30 with TRBJ2-5, with 10 bases identical to TRBD1. The ends lost 5 bases at V and 4 bases at J; junction bases unmatched: 4. CDR1 and CDR2 from the germline V gene are GTSNPN and SVGIG (reference sequence). This CDR3 comprises 13 residues. The chain's CDR3 is CAWGQGGGETQYF. For the CDR3, the DNA is TGTGCCTGGGGACAGGGGGGGGGAGAGACCCAGTACTTC.

The chain uses TRBV11-3 and TRBJ2-1; D is undetermined. Trimming stripped 1 base from V and 5 bases from J, with 9 bases between. Germline V gene sequence: CDR1 SGHNT, CDR2 YENEEA. The CDR3 sequence is 14 residues long. Here the CDR3 reads CASSLGRADNEQFF. The CDR3 coding sequence is TGTGCCAGCAGCTTAGGTAGGGCGGACAATGAGCAGTTCTTC.

J is TRBJ2-3 and V is TRBV19; 13 positions agree with TRBD2. The V and J ends lost 9 bases and 5 bases, in that order; junction bases with no gene match: 5. Per the germline V gene, CDR1 is LNHDA and CDR2 is SQIVND (reference sequence). This CDR3 region has 14 residues. CDR3 nucleotide sequence: TGTGCCAGCGGGACTAGCGGGGTGGTAGATACGCAGTATTTT. It yields the protein CASGTSGVVDTQYF.

J is TRBJ2-5 and V is TRBV24-1; 9 bases agree with TRBD2. V dropped 4 bases and J dropped 4; count of bases not matched to a gene: 3. The CDR3 runs to 14 residues. Germline CDR1 reads KGHDR; CDR2 reads SFDVKD. The CDR3 region has the DNA TGTGCCACCAGTGACCCGACTAGCGGAGAGACCCAGTACTTC. Its protein is CATSDPTSGETQYF.

The rearrangement joins TRBV24-1 to TRBJ2-1; 8 bases line up with TRBD2. The CDR3 covers 18 residues. Trimming removed 12 bases from V and 0 bases from J; junction bases left unmatched: 18. Per germline, CDR1 KGHDR and CDR2 SFDVKD. The CDR3 DNA follows: TGTGCCGCAACGGGGGGGCGGGAGCTTAAATACTCCTACAATGAGCAGTTCTTC. It is translated as CAATGGRELKYSYNEQFF.